Sequencing of this TCR beta chain was carried out in a study of identical twins. Study outcomes and limitations: Researchers caution that invariant MAIT and iNKT cells could partly confound zero-insertion analyses. Insertion counts were lower in abundant cord blood beta clonotypes, a trend that memory repertoires did not show.

In its sample, this clonotype was seen many times. The antigen remains unidentified. TCRdb itself ran the 5' RACE reads through MiXCR, one entry per CDR3 protein. The data show fewer than 250,000 distinct CDR3 sequences, approximately 9% seen once. The clonotype was recovered from a woman aged 18 to 35 in good health. The source material was memory (CD45RO+) T cells sorted from blood.

CDR3 loop: CSADSPWMNTEAFF. The CDR3 bases are TGCAGTGCCGATAGCCCTTGGATGAACACTGAAGCTTTCTTT. The chain links TRBV20-1 to TRBJ1-1; D is undetermined. The V and J ends lost 6 bases and 0 bases respectively, with 14 bases between them. Germline assignment: CDR1 DFQATT and CDR2 SNEGSKA (reference sequence). The CDR3 runs to 14 residues.